This T cell receptor (beta chain) was found in a study of blood T cell repertoires in COVID-19. This table comes from immunoSEQ multiplex PCR, and its TCRdb copy is limited to in-frame clones, with some not included. In the table there are 200,000 to 300,000 clones, more than 75% of which are singletons. This TCR was recovered from a woman aged 35 to 49 who had recovered from COVID-19. Sequencing was done on a sample of peripheral blood.

The CDR3 protein is CASSQPGQRNEKLFF. The CDR3 DNA sequence: TGTGCCAGCAGCCAACCGGGACAGAGAAATGAAAAACTGTTTTTT. The gene calls are TRBV21-1 and TRBJ1-4; the table's D call, TRBD1, was not checked against the DNA. TRBV21-1 is assigned pseudogene status. This CDR3 has 15 residues.